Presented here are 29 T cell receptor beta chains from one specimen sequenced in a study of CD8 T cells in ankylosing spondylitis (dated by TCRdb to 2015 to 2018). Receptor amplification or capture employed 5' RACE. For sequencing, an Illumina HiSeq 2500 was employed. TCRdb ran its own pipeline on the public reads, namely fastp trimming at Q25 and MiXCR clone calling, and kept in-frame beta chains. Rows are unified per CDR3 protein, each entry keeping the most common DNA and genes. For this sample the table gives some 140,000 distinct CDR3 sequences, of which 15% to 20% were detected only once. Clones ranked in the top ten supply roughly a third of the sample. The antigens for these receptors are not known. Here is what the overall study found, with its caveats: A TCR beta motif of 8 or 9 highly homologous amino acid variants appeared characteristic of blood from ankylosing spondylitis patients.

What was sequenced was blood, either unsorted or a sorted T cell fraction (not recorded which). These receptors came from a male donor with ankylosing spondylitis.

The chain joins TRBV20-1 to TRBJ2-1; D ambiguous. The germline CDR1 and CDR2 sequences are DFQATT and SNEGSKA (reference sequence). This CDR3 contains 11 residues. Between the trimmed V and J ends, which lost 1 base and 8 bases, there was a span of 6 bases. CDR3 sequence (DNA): TGCAGTGCTAGAGTCCGGTATGAGCAGTTCTTC. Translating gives CSARVRYEQFF.

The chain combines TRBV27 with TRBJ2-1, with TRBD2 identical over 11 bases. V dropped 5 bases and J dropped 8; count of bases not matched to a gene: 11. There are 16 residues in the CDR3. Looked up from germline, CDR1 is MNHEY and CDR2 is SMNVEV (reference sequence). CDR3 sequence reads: CASSAYTSGRADEQFF. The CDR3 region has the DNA TGTGCCAGCAGTGCATATACTAGCGGGAGAGCTGATGAGCAGTTCTTC.

This chain's CDR3 is CASSLMWLGSYNEQFF. CDR3 nucleotide sequence: TGTGCCAGCAGCTTAATGTGGTTGGGCTCCTACAATGAGCAGTTCTTC. The chain employs TRBV7-2 and TRBJ2-1; D gene ambiguous. The CDR3 is 16 amino acids. With 2 bases removed from V and 0 bases from J, the gap between germline ends came to 11 bases. Germline V gene lookup returns CDR1 SGHTA and CDR2 FQGNSA.

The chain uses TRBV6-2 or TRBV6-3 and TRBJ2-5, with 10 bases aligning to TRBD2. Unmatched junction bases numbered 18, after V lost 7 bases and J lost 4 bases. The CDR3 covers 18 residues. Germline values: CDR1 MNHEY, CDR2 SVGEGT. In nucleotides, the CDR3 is TGTGCCAGCATCTCGTCCCGGCTAGCGGGAGAAGGGGGAGAGACCCAGTACTTC. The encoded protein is CASISSRLAGEGGETQYF.

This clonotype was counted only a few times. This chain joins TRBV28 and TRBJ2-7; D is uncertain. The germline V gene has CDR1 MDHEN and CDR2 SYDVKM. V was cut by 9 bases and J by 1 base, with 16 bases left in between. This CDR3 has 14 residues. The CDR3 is CASFTRQASYEQYF. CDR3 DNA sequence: TGTGCCAGTTTCACCCGACAAGCTTCCTACGAGCAGTACTTC.

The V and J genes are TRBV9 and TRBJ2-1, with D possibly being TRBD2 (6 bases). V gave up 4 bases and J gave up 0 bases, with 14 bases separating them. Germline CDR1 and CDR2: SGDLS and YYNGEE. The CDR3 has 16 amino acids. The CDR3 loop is CASSPRTMSSYNEQFF. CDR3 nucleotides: TGTGCCAGCAGCCCTCGGACTATGAGCTCCTACAATGAGCAGTTCTTC.

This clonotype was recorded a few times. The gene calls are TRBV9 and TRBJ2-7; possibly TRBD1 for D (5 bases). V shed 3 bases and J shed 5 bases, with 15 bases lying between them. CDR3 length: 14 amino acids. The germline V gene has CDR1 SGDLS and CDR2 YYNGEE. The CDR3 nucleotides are TGTGCCAGCAGCGCAGGTGGGGAAGGGGACGAGCAGTACTTC. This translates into CASSAGGEGDEQYF.

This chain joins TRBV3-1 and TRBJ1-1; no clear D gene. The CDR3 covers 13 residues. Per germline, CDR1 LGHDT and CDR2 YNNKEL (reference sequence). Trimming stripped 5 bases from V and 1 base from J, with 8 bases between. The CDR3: CASSASRNTEAFF. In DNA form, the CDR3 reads TGTGCCAGCAGCGCGTCTCGGAACACTGAAGCTTTCTTT.

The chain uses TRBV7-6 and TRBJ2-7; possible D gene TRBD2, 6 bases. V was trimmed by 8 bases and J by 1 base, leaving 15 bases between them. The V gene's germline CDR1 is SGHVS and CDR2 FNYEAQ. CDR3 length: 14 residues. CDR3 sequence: CASATGGRSYEQYF. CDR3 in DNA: TGTGCCAGCGCCACTGGAGGGAGATCCTACGAGCAGTACTTC.

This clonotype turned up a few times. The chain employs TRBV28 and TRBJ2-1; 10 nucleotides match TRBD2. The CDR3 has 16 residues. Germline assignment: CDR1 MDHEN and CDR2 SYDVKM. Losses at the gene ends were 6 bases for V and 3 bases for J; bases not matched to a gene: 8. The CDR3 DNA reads TGTGCCAGCAGCCCAAGAACTAGCGGGGTCTACAATGAGCAGTTCTTC. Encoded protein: CASSPRTSGVYNEQFF.

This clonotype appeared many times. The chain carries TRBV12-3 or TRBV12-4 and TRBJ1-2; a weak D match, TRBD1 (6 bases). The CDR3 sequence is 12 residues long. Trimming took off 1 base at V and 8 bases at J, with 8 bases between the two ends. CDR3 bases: TGTGCCAGCAGTTTAGTTGGGGGCGGCTACACCTTC. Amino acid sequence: CASSLVGGGYTF.

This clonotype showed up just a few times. CDR3 sequence: CASSEGYNEQFF. The CDR3 coding sequence is TGTGCCAGCAGTGAAGGGTACAATGAGCAGTTCTTC. The chain uses TRBV25-1 and TRBJ2-1; D gene unclear. Per germline, CDR1 MGHDK and CDR2 SYGVNS. V was cut by 2 bases and J by 4 bases, with 3 bases left in between. The CDR3 runs 12 residues.

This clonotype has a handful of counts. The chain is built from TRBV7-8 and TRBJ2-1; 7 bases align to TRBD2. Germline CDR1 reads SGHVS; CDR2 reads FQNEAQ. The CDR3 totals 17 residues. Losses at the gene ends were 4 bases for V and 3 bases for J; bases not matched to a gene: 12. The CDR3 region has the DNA TGTGCCAGCAGCTCGCCATCACGCGGGGGAAACTACAATGAGCAGTTCTTC. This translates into CASSSPSRGGNYNEQFF.

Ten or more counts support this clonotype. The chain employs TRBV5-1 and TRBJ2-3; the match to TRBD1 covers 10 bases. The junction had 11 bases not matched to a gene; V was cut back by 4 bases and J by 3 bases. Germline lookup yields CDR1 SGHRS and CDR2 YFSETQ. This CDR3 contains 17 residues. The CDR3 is CASSPLIDRGPTDTQYF. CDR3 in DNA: TGCGCCAGCAGCCCGCTCATAGACAGGGGGCCTACAGATACGCAGTATTTT.

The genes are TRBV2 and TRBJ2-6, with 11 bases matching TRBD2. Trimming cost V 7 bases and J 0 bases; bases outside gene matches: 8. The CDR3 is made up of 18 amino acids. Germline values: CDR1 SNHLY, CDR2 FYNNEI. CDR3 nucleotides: TGTGCCAGCACCACGGGACTAGCGGCTTACTCTGGGGCCAACGTCCTGACTTTC. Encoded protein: CASTTGLAAYSGANVLTF.

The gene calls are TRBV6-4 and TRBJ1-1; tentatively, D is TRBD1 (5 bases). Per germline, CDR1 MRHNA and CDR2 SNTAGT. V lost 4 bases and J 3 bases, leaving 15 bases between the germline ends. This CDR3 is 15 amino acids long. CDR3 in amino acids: CASSVPGNWDTEAFF. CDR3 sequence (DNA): TGTGCCAGCAGTGTTCCAGGGAATTGGGACACTGAAGCTTTCTTT.

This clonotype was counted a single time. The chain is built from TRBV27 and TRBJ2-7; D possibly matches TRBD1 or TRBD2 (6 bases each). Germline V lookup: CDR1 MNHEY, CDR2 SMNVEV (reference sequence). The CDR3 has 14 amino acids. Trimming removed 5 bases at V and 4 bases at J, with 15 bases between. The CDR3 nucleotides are TGTGCCAGCAGTCCGCGGGACAAATTTTACGAGCAGTACTTC. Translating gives CASSPRDKFYEQYF.

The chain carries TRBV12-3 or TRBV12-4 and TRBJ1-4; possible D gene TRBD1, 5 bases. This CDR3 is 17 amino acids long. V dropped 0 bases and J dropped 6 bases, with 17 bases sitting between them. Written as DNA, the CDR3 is TGTGCCAGCAGTTTAGCGCCAGGCATGGAGGGGTATGAAAAACTGTTTTTT. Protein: CASSLAPGMEGYEKLFF.

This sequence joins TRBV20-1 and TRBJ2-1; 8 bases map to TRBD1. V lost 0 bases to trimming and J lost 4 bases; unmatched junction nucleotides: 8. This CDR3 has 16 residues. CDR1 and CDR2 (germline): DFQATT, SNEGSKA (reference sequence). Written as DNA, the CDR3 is TGCAGTGCTAGAGATCAGGGGGCAGGGGTTTACAATGAGCAGTTCTTC. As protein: CSARDQGAGVYNEQFF.

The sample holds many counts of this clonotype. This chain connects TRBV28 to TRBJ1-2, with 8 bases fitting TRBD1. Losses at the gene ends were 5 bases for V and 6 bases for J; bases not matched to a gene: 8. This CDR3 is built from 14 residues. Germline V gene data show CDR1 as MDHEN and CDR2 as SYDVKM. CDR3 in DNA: TGTGCCAGCAGTCCGGACAGGGAACGGCATGGCTACACCTTC. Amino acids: CASSPDRERHGYTF.

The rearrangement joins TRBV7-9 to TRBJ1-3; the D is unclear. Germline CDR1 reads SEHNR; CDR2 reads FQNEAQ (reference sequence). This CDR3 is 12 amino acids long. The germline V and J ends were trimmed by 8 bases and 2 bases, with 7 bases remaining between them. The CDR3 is CASSPAGNTIYF. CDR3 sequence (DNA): TGTGCCAGCTCCCCCGCTGGAAACACCATATATTTT. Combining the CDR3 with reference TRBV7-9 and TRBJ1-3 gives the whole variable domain DTGVSQNPRHKITKRGQNVTFRCDPISEHNRLYWYRQTLGQGPEFLTYFQNEAQLEKSRLLSDRFSAERPKGSFSTLEIQRTEQGDSAMYLCASSPAGNTIYFGEGSWLTVV.

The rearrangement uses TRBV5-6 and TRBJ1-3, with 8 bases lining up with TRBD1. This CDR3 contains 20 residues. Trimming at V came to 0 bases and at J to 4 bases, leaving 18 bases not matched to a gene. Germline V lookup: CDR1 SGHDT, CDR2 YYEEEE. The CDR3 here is CASSLGLTLMRQGTGNTIYF. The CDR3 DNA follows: TGTGCCAGCAGCTTGGGTCTTACTCTGATGCGACAGGGGACCGGAAACACCATATATTTT.

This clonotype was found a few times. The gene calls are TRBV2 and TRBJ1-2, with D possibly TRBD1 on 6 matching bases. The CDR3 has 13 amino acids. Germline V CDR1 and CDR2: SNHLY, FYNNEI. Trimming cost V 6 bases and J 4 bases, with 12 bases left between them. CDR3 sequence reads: CASREDRSYGYTF. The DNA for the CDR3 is TGTGCCAGCAGGGAGGACAGAAGCTATGGCTACACCTTC.

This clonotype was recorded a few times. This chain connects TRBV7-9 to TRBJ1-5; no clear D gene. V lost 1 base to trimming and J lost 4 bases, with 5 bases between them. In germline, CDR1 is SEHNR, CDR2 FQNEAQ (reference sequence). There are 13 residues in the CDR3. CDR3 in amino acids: CASSLGINQPQHF. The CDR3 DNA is TGTGCCAGCAGCTTAGGGATAAATCAGCCCCAGCATTTT. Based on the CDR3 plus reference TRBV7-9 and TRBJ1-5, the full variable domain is DTGVSQNPRHKITKRGQNVTFRCDPISEHNRLYWYRQTLGQGPEFLTYFQNEAQLEKSRLLSDRFSAERPKGSFSTLEIQRTEQGDSAMYLCASSLGINQPQHFGDGTRLSIL.

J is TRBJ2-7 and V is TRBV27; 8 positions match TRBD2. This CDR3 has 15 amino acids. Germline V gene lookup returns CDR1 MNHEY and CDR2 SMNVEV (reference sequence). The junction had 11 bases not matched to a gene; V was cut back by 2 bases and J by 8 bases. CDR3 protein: CASSLAPGGPRKQYF. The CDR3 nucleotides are TGTGCCAGCAGTTTAGCCCCGGGAGGGCCCCGAAAGCAGTACTTC.

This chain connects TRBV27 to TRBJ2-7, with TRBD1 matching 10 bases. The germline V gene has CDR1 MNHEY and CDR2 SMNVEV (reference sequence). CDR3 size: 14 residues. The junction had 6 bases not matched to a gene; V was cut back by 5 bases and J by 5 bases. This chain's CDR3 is CASSPRTGGNEQYF. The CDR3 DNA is TGTGCCAGCAGTCCAAGGACAGGGGGGAACGAGCAGTACTTC.

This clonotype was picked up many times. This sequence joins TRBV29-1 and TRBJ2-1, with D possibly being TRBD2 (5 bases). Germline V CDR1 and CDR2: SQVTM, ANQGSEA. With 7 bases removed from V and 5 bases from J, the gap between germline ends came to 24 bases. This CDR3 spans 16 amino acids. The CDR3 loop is CSERPDGLLPNNEQFF. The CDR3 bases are TGCAGCGAGCGGCCTGACGGGCTACTCCCAAACAATGAGCAGTTCTTC.

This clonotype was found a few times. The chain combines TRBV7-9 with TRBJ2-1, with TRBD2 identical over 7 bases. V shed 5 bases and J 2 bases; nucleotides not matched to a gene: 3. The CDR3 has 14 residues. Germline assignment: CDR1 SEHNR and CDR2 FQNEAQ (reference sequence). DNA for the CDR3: TGTGCCAGCAGCCGCGGGACTACCTACAATGAGCAGTTCTTC. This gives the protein CASSRGTTYNEQFF.

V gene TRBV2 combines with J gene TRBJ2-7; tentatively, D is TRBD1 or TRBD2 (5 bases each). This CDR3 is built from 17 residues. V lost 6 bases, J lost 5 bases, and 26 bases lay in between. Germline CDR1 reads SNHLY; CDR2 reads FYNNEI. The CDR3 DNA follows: TGTGCCAGCAGCTTGGCAGGGAGCCTTAACGTCATGGACGAGCAGTACTTC. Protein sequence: CASSLAGSLNVMDEQYF.